This T cell receptor (beta chain) is drawn from a study of PD-L1 blockade in urothelial cancer. The method was immunoSEQ multiplex PCR; TCRdb's version includes in-frame clones alone and lacks a portion of them. The sample lists around 66,000 clones, approximately 91% occurring once. Looked up from germline, CDR1 is SGHRS and CDR2 is YFSETQ. V shed 0 bases, J shed 11 bases, and the junction held 9 bases outside the gene matches. The CDR3 contains 15 residues. The sample's time point: peripheral blood 6 weeks after treatment start. The sequence came from a man aged 55 to 70 with urothelial cancer. The chain carries TRBV5-1 and TRBJ1-4, with 8 nucleotides matching TRBD1. Specimen: PBMCs, collected around atezolizumab (anti-PD-L1) treatment. CDR3 amino acids: CASSLALTGENKLFF. In DNA, the CDR3 is TGCGCCAGCAGCTTGGCCCTGACAGGGGAAAACAAACTGTTTTTT.